This TCR beta chain was recovered during a study of blood T cell repertoires in COVID-19. Across the whole study: Samples representing acute and convalescent COVID-19 were sourced from the United States, Italy and Spain. The analysed material was cDNA or gDNA that came from T cells, B-cell-depleted T cells, or PBMCs.

Authors' data handling: Quantification of nucleated cells was approximated via reference gene primer amplification. Some clones are missing from TCRdb's copy, which holds only in-frame ones; the method was immunoSEQ multiplex PCR. The DNA gave D and trimming, while V, J and clone size come from that table. The top ten hold 4.8% of the sample, which has about 68,000 clones, around 93% seen once. V gave up 0 bases and J gave up 0 bases, with 9 bases separating them. Germline CDR1 reads SGHRS; CDR2 reads YFSETQ. The CDR3 has 16 residues. V usage is TRBV5-1 and J usage is TRBJ2-2, with a weak D call TRBD2 (5 bases). Source material: peripheral blood. This TCR came from a woman aged 60-75 years with active COVID-19. The CDR3 DNA follows: TGCGCCAGCAGCTTGGCCGAGGGCACGAACACCGGGGAGCTGTTTTTT. Translation gives CASSLAEGTNTGELFF. Supplemented by reference TRBV5-1 and TRBJ2-2, the full variable domain reads KAGVTQTPRYLIKTRGQQVTLSCSPISGHRSVSWYQQTPGQGLQFLFEYFSETQRNKGNFPGRFSGRQFSNSRSEMNVSTLELGDSALYLCASSLAEGTNTGELFFGEGSRLTVL.